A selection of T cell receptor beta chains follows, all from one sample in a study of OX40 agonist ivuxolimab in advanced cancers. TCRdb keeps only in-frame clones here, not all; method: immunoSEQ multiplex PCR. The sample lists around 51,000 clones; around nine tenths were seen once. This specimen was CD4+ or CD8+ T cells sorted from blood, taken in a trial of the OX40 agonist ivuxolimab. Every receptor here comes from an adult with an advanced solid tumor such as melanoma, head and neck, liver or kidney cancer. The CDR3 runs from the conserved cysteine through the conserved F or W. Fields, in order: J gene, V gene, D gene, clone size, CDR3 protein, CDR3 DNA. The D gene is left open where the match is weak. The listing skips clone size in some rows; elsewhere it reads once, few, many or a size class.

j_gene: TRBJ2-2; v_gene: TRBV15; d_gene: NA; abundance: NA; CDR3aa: CATSRGNKNTGELFF; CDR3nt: TGTGCCACCAGCAGAGGTAACAAGAACACCGGGGAGCTGTTTTTT
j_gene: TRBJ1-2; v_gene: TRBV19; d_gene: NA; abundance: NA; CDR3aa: CASSIDRGYLGYTF; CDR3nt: TGTGCCAGTAGTATAGATCGGGGGTATCTTGGCTACACCTTC
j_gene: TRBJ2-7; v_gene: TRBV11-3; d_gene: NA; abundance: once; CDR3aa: CASISRTIYEQYF; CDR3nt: TGTGCCAGCATATCAAGGACCATCTACGAGCAGTACTTC
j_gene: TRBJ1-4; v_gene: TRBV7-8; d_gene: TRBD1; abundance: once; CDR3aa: CASSLSSQGSEKLFF; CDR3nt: TGTGCCAGCAGCTTATCTTCACAGGGGAGTGAAAAACTGTTTTTT
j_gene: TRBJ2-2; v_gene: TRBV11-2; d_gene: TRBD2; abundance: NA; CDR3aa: CASSLAVGSGRFNTGELFF; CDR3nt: TGTGCCAGCAGCTTAGCCGTCGGTAGCGGGAGGTTCAACACCGGGGAGCTGTTTTTT
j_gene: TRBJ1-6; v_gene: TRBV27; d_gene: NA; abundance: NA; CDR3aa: CASSFGGFGSPLHF; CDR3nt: TGTGCCAGCAGTTTCGGGGGTTTTGGTTCACCCCTCCACTTT
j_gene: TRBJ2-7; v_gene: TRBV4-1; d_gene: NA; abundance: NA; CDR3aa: CASSQGLVGGYEQYF; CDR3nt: TGCGCCAGCAGCCAAGGACTGGTCGGGGGCTACGAGCAGTACTTC
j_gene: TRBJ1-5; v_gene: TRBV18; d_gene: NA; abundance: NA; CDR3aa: CASSSSRANQPQHF; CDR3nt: TGTGCCAGCTCCTCCTCGAGGGCAAATCAGCCCCAGCATTTT
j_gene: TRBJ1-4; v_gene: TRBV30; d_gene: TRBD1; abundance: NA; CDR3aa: CAEGAHNEKLFF; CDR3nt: TGTGCCGAGGGGGCCCATAATGAAAAACTGTTTTTT
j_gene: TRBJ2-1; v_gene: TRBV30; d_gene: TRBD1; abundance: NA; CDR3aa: CAWSVRGLDEQFF; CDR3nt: TGTGCCTGGAGTGTAAGGGGGCTGGATGAGCAGTTCTTC
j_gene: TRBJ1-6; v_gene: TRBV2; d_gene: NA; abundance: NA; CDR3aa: CASRAGGQSSYNSPLHF; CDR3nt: TGTGCCAGCAGAGCAGGAGGACAGAGCTCCTATAATTCACCCCTCCACTTT
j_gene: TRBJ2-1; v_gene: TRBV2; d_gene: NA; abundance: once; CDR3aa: CASSEVGQGHNEQFF; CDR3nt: TGTGCCAGCAGTGAGGTAGGGCAGGGCCACAATGAGCAGTTCTTC
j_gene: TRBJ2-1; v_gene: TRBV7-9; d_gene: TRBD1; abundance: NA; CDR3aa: CASSKSITRGSNEQFF; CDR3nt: TGTGCCAGCAGCAAGAGCATAACCAGGGGGTCGAATGAGCAGTTCTTC
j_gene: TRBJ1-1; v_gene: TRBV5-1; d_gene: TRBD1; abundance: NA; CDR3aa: CASSLRREGAGTEAFF; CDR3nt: TGCGCCAGCAGCTTGCGGCGTGAGGGGGCGGGTACTGAAGCCTTCTTT
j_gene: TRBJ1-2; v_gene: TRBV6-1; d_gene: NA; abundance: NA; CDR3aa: CASSGGDYGYTF; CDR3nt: TGTGCCAGCTCTGGGGGTGACTATGGCTACACCTTC
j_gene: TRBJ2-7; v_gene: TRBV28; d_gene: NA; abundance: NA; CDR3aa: CASSFMSDRSGQYF; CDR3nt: TGTGCCAGCAGTTTTATGTCGGACAGAAGTGGGCAGTACTTC